This T cell receptor beta chain emerged from a study of T-cell memory formation after mild COVID-19. Whole-study results and caveats: Some clones that responded turned up in pre-infection memory, which suggests that cross-reactive memory joined in.

This clonotype came up a few times. Its antigen is unknown. Constant-segment-primed 5'RACE gave TCR alpha and TCR beta cDNA libraries with sample barcodes and UMIs. TCRdb re-called the 5' RACE reads through MiXCR, storing one row per CDR3 protein. The sample carries 560,000 or so distinct CDR3 sequences, approximately 15% recorded once. The CDR3 runs to 16 residues. CDR1 and CDR2 from the germline V gene are SGHTA and FQGTGA. V lost 2 bases and J 4 bases, leaving 16 bases between the germline ends. The receptor was derived from an adult woman who had mild COVID-19 (a few samples of this study predate the infection). Cell type and time point are not known. The sample consisted of PBMCs or a T cell subset sorted from them (not recorded which). The chain employs TRBV7-3 and TRBJ2-3, with D perhaps given as TRBD1 or TRBD2 (5 bases each). The CDR3 spells CASSLGAASRADTQYF. Here the CDR3 DNA reads TGTGCCAGCAGCTTAGGGGCGGCTAGCCGGGCAGATACGCAGTATTTT.